The sample holds a few counts of the clone carrying this T cell receptor beta chain. The antigen remains unidentified. This may arise from a read error, as a much more abundant clone is one base away. This specimen comes from a study of blood T cells in healthy people across ages. Study-wide results and caveats: Roughly linear age-related decline in beta diversity appeared, significant by age about 37. Among long-lived donors, naive CD4+ cells were more numerous and diversity higher than in aged donors. Possibly, changes in expanded clonotypes were confounded because donor CMV status was unknown.

The authors ran a second PCR of 7 to 11 cycles using a sample-barcoded 5' primer and a J-beta primer mix. TCRdb used MiXCR to reprocess the 5' RACE reads, holding one entry per CDR3 protein. The sample lists 800,000 to 950,000 distinct CDR3 sequences, about 34% occurring once. Looked up from germline, CDR1 is LGHDT and CDR2 is YNNKEL (reference sequence). The CDR3 sequence is 12 residues long. V was clipped by 1 base and J by 4 bases, with 4 bases between them. Material: blood. This sequence was found in a man younger than 30 in good health. The chain employs TRBV3-1 and TRBJ1-2; D gene uncertain. CDR3 nucleotide sequence: TGTGCCAGCAGCCAAGTTTCCTATGGCTACACCTTC. Translated, it gives CASSQVSYGYTF. The full variable domain, with the rest looked up from reference TRBV3-1 and TRBJ1-2, is DTAVSQTPKYLVTQMGNDKSIKCEQNLGHDTMYWYKQDSKKFLKIMFSYNNKELIINETVPNRFSPKSPDKAHLNLHINSLELGDSAVYFCASSQVSYGYTFGSGTRLTVV.